The sequence of this T cell receptor (beta chain) was determined in a study of T-cell memory formation after mild COVID-19. Study results and caveats: The appearance of some responding clones in pre-infection memory suggested that cross-reactive memory joined. Whereas later expanders leaned CD4+, clones contracting day 15 to 85 showed a balanced CD4/CD8 makeup.

Looked up from germline, CDR1 is SGHRS and CDR2 is YFSETQ. The CDR3 consists of 14 residues. V lost 6 bases to trimming and J lost 1 base, with 13 bases between them. In the case of this clonotype: Its antigen remains unidentified.

The 5'RACE method, run with constant-segment primers, produced TCR alpha and TCR beta cDNA libraries (carrying sample barcodes and UMIs). TCRdb reanalysed the 5' RACE reads using MiXCR and keeps one entry per CDR3 protein. The sample lists around 320,000 distinct CDR3 sequences, 28% occurring once. The TCR was taken from an adult woman who had mild COVID-19 (a few samples of this study predate the infection). Cell type and time point are not known. This rearrangement joins TRBV5-1 to TRBJ2-5; TRBD1 or TRBD2 may be the D gene (5 bases each). The specimen sequenced was PBMCs or a T cell subset sorted from them (not recorded which). In DNA, the CDR3 is TGCGCCAGCACCCCCGGGGCTGTCCAAGAGACCCAGTACTTC. This translates into CASTPGAVQETQYF.